The sequence of this T cell receptor (beta chain) was determined in a study of CD8+CD57+ T cells in acquired aplastic anemia (dated by TCRdb to the late 2010s). Regarding the complete study: On average, sorted CD4+ and CD8+ cells yielded around 3.5 ug of extracted DNA, with a range of roughly 0.18 to 30 ug. A CD8+CD57+ expansion meant a frequency higher than the mean frequency seen in healthy subjects.

About this clonotype itself: Its antigen is unknown. Per-base quality was not reported, and no clone a single base away is much larger than it.

Profiling of TCR beta VDJ combinations and CDR3 sequences used genomic DNA as the template. An Illumina HiSeq 2000 was used for TCR repertoire sequencing. On the authors' methods: Repertoire assessment relied on Simpson's diversity index, CDR3 size and DJ length profiles, and TRBV/TRBJ rearrangement plots. The immunodominant clone was defined as the most abundant DNA sequence in deep sequencing data. CDR3 amino acid sequences were checked for sharing between subjects and were compared against published repertoires and the VDJdb database. Through fastp at Q25 and MiXCR, TCRdb rebuilt clones from the public reads, retaining in-frame beta chains. Rows matching on CDR3 protein sequence are summarized as one entry with the most common DNA and genes. These V and J calls are TCRdb output, not the study's own analysis. A total of approximately 98,000 distinct CDR3 sequences appear in this sample, roughly two thirds of them only once. 65% of the sample is held by the ten biggest clonotypes.

The patients picked for sequencing were ones in whom flow cytometry had shown an expansion of CD8+CD57+ cells. Every patient had a diagnosis of severe acquired aplastic anemia based on International Study of Aplastic Anemia and Agranulocytosis and Camitta criteria. At the time blood was sampled, none of the patients had received any therapy. The study deep-sequenced TCR repertoires of sorted CD4+ and CD8+ blood T cells from severe aplastic anemia patients and healthy subjects. Patients were enrolled in the USA under clinicaltrials.gov protocols 00001620, 01623167, 00001397, 00071045, 00081523 and 00961064. Ficoll-Paque density gradient centrifugation was used to isolate peripheral blood mononuclear cells. Before DNA extraction, CD4+ and CD8+ T cells were sorted with FACS or magnetic beads. The paper as a whole reports these results and caveats: Around 27 CD8+ CDR3 sequences were shared between patients and controls but appeared highly expressed in patients and within their immunodominant clones. Patients and healthy controls showed no significant difference in CD8+ Simpson's diversity (P=0.060).

The CDR3 goes from the cysteine to the phenylalanine over 18 residues. Of all the DNA, just the CDR3 is kept, 54 bases in frame from base 1. Unmatched junction bases come to 7, with V trimmed by 3 bases and J by 1 base. The germline V gene (reference sequence) specifies SGHAT as CDR1 and FQDESV as CDR2. The chain is made from TRBV11-1 and TRBJ2-7, and 15 junction bases match TRBD2. The sample was sorted CD4+, CD8+, or CD8+CD57+ T cells (not recorded which) from PBMCs. This TCR was recovered from a human donor with aplastic anemia. The DNA sequence reads TGTGCCAGCAGCTTCGGACTAGCGGGAGGGACCATATCCTACGAGCAGTACTTC. This codes for CASSFGLAGGTISYEQYF.